The present T cell receptor beta chain was sequenced within a study of beta chain features in type 1 diabetes. General observations from the study: All four CD4+ subsets from Type 1 diabetes patients carried moderately but significantly shorter TCRB CDR3s.

Germline CDR1 reads SGHAT; CDR2 reads FQDESV (reference sequence). The CDR3 totals 13 residues. Trimming cost V 5 bases and J 1 base, with 8 bases left between them. Concerning this clone: What it binds is unknown.

Expressed TCRB transcripts were sequenced because the isolated RNA had all been reverse transcribed beforehand. Data came from immunoSEQ multiplex PCR; TCRdb stores just in-frame clones and leaves some out. Of around 250,000 clones in the sample, about 24% were seen once. The sample consisted of naive CD4+ T cells from blood. The chain is built from TRBV11-1 and TRBJ1-1; D remains ambiguous. This clonotype was obtained from a woman aged 30 to 39 with type 1 diabetes. CDR3 sequence: CASSRRQNTEAFF. CDR3 coding DNA: TGTGCCAGCAGCAGAAGACAGAACACTGAAGCTTTCTTT.